This TCR beta chain was identified during a study of cytomegalovirus exposure and HLA in healthy donors. A multiplex PCR was run with 60 Vbeta primers and 13 Jbeta primers. The protocol was immunoSEQ multiplex PCR, while the TCRdb copy is restricted to in-frame clones and leaves out a portion. Counted here are roughly 86,000 clones, 50% to 80% occurring once; the ten biggest clones make up roughly 3.9%. This CDR3 region has 15 residues. V was clipped by 0 bases and J by 7 bases, with 15 bases between them. This clone showed up just a few times. The chain employs TRBV23-1 and TRBJ1-1, with D perhaps matching TRBD1 (5 bases). TRBV23-1 is designated an ORF whose function remains uncertain. Sequenced: PBMCs. The source is a man younger than 40 in good health and CMV-seronegative. Written as DNA, the CDR3 is TGCGCCAGCAGTCAATCGAAGGGGCGACCGGATGAAGCTTTCTTT. This sequence encodes CASSQSKGRPDEAFF.